Below, 14 T cell receptor beta chains from the same sample are listed, as sequenced in a study of T cells expressing NK-cell markers. Reanalyzing the 5' RACE reads, TCRdb keeps one entry per CDR3 protein, without DNA. This table holds 300,000 to 450,000 distinct CDR3 sequences. Sequencing was done on a sample of blood T cells: a sorted CD56 or NKG2C T cell subset, CD4+ or CD8+ T cells, or bulk PBMC T cells (not recorded which). The origin of the receptors is a man aged 18-75 years in good health.

The V and J genes are TRBV12-3 or TRBV12-4 and TRBJ1-2. The CDR3 has 13 amino acids. The CDR3 loop reads CASSLGAGYGYTF.

The chain is built from TRBV5-1 and TRBJ1-1. The V gene's germline CDR1 is SGHRS and CDR2 YFSETQ. This CDR3 contains 18 residues. CDR3 loop: CASSLDGRPELIDGEAFF.

The CDR3 is CASRGGTGSFEQYF. V usage is TRBV12-3 or TRBV12-4 and J usage is TRBJ2-7; without DNA, the TCRdb call of TRBD1 cannot be checked. CDR3 length: 14 residues.

This chain links TRBV12-3 or TRBV12-4 with TRBJ2-3; with no DNA, the TCRdb D assignment of TRBD1 cannot be verified. The CDR3 length is 16 residues. The CDR3 spells CASSLAPGGVSDTQYF.

V usage is TRBV19 and J usage is TRBJ2-2; TCRdb proposes TRBD1, but this gene call is untestable without DNA. Germline V gives CDR1 LNHDA, CDR2 SQIVND (reference sequence). This CDR3 spans 16 amino acids. The CDR3 loop is CASSIWGAENTGELFF. The variable domain in full, with the rest retrieved from reference TRBV19 and TRBJ2-2, is DGGITQSPKYLFRKEGQNVTLSCEQNLNHDAMYWYRQDPGQGLRLIYYSQIVNDFQKGDIAEGYSVSREKKESFPLTVTSAQKNPTAFYLCASSIWGAENTGELFFGEGSRLTVL.

The chain combines TRBV6-1 with TRBJ2-7; TCRdb's D gene call, TRBD1, goes unchecked for lack of DNA. Germline V CDR1 and CDR2: MNHNS, SASEGT. This CDR3 spans 13 amino acids. This chain's CDR3 is CASSVNRAYEQYF.

The V gene is TRBV5-1, the J gene TRBJ2-3; TCRdb's D call, TRBD1, is unchecked because there is no DNA. The CDR3 is 14 residues long. The germline gives CDR1 SGHRS, CDR2 YFSETQ. CDR3 protein: CASSLRSGIDTQYF.

This chain links TRBV20-1 with TRBJ2-3; the TCRdb D gene call, TRBD1, has no DNA to confirm it. The germline V gene encodes CDR1 DFQATT and CDR2 SNEGSKA (reference sequence). The CDR3 has 14 amino acids. CDR3 sequence reads: CSAKLGVSTDTQYF.

This chain connects TRBV5-1 to TRBJ2-6; TCRdb outputs TRBD1, but without DNA this stays unchecked. Looked up from germline, CDR1 is SGHRS and CDR2 is YFSETQ. The CDR3 is 17 amino acids. CDR3 sequence reads: CASSLGGTTSGANVLTF.

The rearrangement uses TRBV27 and TRBJ2-1; TCRdb designates TRBD1, a call that cannot be tested without DNA. Germline V gives CDR1 MNHEY, CDR2 SMNVEV (reference sequence). This CDR3 is 13 amino acids long. The CDR3 loop is CASSGQQYNEQFF.

The chain employs TRBV3-1 and TRBJ2-2; TCRdb reports TRBD1, a call that lacks DNA to check it against. The CDR3 spans 16 residues. CDR1 and CDR2 (germline): LGHDT, YNNKEL (reference sequence). The CDR3 sequence is CASSQDGGRLTGELFF.

CDR3 loop: CASGIAGADTQYF. This chain uses TRBV2 with TRBJ2-3; no DNA is available, so the TRBD2 call from TCRdb remains unchecked. The CDR3 spans 13 residues. Germline assignment: CDR1 SNHLY and CDR2 FYNNEI.

The chain carries TRBV20-1 and TRBJ2-7; lacking DNA, the TRBD2 call made by TCRdb goes unchecked. CDR3 length: 18 amino acids. Germline lookup yields CDR1 DFQATT and CDR2 SNEGSKA (reference sequence). The chain's CDR3 is CSAKTWRLAGGKPYEQYF.

This sequence joins TRBV28 and TRBJ2-3; the D call of TRBD1 rests on TCRdb alone, since no DNA is present to check it. The CDR3 extends over 15 amino acids. Germline CDR1 and CDR2: MDHEN and SYDVKM. CDR3 loop: CASSSGKRGTDTQYF.